This entry features one T cell receptor beta chain sequence. Its antigen is not identified. This sample is drawn from a study of radiation and T cells in renal cell carcinoma. Notes on the study in general: From baseline, blood top tumor clonotypes peaked at 2 weeks post-radiation.

Clones were read by immunoSEQ multiplex PCR, and TCRdb kept only the in-frame ones, dropping some. The data hold tens of thousands of clones, with roughly 80% observed a single time. Time point in this sample: blood 4 weeks post-SBRT, at nephrectomy. Indicated treatment: 15 Gy SBRT to primary tumor, nephrectomy 4 weeks later. Nephrectomy followed 15 Gy stereotactic body radiation by 4 weeks. The receptor was derived from a man aged 55 to 70 with renal cell carcinoma. Sequencing was performed on blood, taken from a patient whose treatment included radiotherapy and nephrectomy.

The CDR3 reads CASSLRDFTDTQYF. CDR3 DNA sequence: TGTGCCAGCAGCTTAAGGGACTTCACAGATACGCAGTATTTT. The rearrangement links TRBV7-8 to TRBJ2-3; TRBD2 is a possible D gene (6 bases). The V gene lost 2 bases and the J gene lost 2 bases, with 8 bases spanning the gap. The CDR3 is made up of 14 amino acids. Germline V CDR1 and CDR2: SGHVS, FQNEAQ.